The 21 T cell receptor beta chains below come from one sample, sequenced in a study of graft-versus-host responses after intestinal transplantation. These receptors' targets are unknown. The table came from immunoSEQ multiplex PCR; TCRdb's copy has only in-frame clones and leaves some out. In the table there are 90,000 to 95,000 clones, about 91% of which are singletons. Sequences were derived from unstimulated CD8+ T cells sorted from spleen or lymph node cells, sampled before intestinal transplant. The receptor set was obtained from a human donor who received an intestinal transplant.

This chain links TRBV27 with TRBJ2-1, with TRBD1 matching 10 bases. Trimming at V came to 6 bases and at J to 5 bases, leaving 13 bases not matched to a gene. Germline V gene data show CDR1 as MNHEY and CDR2 as SMNVEV (reference sequence). This CDR3 has 17 amino acids. The CDR3 here is CASRSPYGTGDNNEQFF. CDR3 DNA: TGTGCCAGCAGATCTCCATACGGGACAGGGGATAACAATGAGCAGTTCTTC.

The chain couples TRBV7-9 to TRBJ2-7; 9 bases map to TRBD1. Germline CDR1 is SEHNR and CDR2 is FQNEAQ (reference sequence). The CDR3 has 16 residues. The ends lost 5 bases at V and 2 bases at J; junction bases unmatched: 10. The CDR3 reads CASSPQTGTGPYEQYF. Written as DNA, the CDR3 is TGTGCCAGCAGCCCCCAAACCGGGACAGGGCCCTACGAGCAGTACTTC.

The chain combines TRBV6-6 with TRBJ2-7; 8 bases agree with TRBD1. Looked up from germline, CDR1 is MNHNY and CDR2 is SVGAGI (reference sequence). J was trimmed by 13 bases and V by 4 bases; bases with no gene match: 9. There are 12 residues in the CDR3. This chain's CDR3 is CASSFIGQGLYF. The CDR3 nucleotides read TGTGCCAGCAGTTTCATAGGACAGGGTTTATACTTC.

This clone was seen only once. V is TRBV18 and J is TRBJ2-6; TRBD1 matches 9 bases. V shed 2 bases and J 0 bases; nucleotides not matched to a gene: 2. CDR1 is KGHSH, CDR2 LQKENI, per germline. The CDR3 length is 17 residues. In DNA form, the CDR3 reads TGTGCCAGCTCACCAGGACAGGGGAGCTCTGGGGCCAACGTCCTGACTTTC. Its protein is CASSPGQGSSGANVLTF.

This clone came up once. The chain couples TRBV4-3 to TRBJ2-2, with a tentative D call TRBD1 (6 bases). CDR1 is LGHNA, CDR2 YSLEER, per germline. The CDR3 runs 16 residues. Trimming left V 0 bases short and J 0 bases short, with 8 bases between. The CDR3 sequence is CASSQERTANTGELFF. CDR3 coding DNA: TGCGCCAGCAGCCAAGAGCGGACAGCGAACACCGGGGAGCTGTTTTTT.

The chain recombines TRBV15 with TRBJ2-1, with D uncertain. V was clipped by 1 base and J by 4 bases, with 8 bases between them. The germline gives CDR1 LNHNV, CDR2 YYDKDF (reference sequence). This CDR3 spans 14 amino acids. CDR3 region: CATSRAREYNEQFF. DNA for the CDR3: TGTGCCACCAGCAGAGCTCGTGAGTACAATGAGCAGTTCTTC.

The chain employs TRBV5-1 and TRBJ2-1; 9 bases map to TRBD2. The CDR3 totals 14 residues. V lost 2 bases to trimming and J lost 5 bases; unmatched junction nucleotides: 2. Germline lookup yields CDR1 SGHRS and CDR2 YFSETQ. CDR3 sequence (DNA): TGCGCCAGCAGCTTACGGACTAGCGACAATGAGCAGTTCTTC. As protein: CASSLRTSDNEQFF. Full variable domain (rest looked up from reference TRBV5-1 and TRBJ2-1): KAGVTQTPRYLIKTRGQQVTLSCSPISGHRSVSWYQQTPGQGLQFLFEYFSETQRNKGNFPGRFSGRQFSNSRSEMNVSTLELGDSALYLCASSLRTSDNEQFFGPGTRLTVL.

V and J are TRBV19 and TRBJ1-2; D unclear. In germline, CDR1 is LNHDA, CDR2 SQIVND (reference sequence). The CDR3 totals 14 residues. With 3 bases removed from V and 1 base from J, the gap between germline ends came to 9 bases. In DNA, the CDR3 is TGTGCCAGTAGTATTATGCCGGGTAACTATGGCTACACCTTC. Translated: CASSIMPGNYGYTF.

This clone has only one observation. The chain links TRBV5-6 to TRBJ2-7; 8 nucleotides line up with TRBD2. The V and J ends lost 4 bases and 0 bases, in that order; junction bases with no gene match: 3. From germline, CDR1 is SGHDT and CDR2 YYEEEE. The CDR3 has 14 amino acids. The DNA of the CDR3 is TGTGCCAGCAGCGTAGCGGGAACCTCCTACGAGCAGTACTTC. Residues: CASSVAGTSYEQYF.

The V call is TRBV10-3, the J call TRBJ2-1; weak D call: TRBD2 (5 bases). The CDR3 length is 15 residues. Germline V gives CDR1 ENHRY, CDR2 SYGVKD. Trimming shortened V by 2 bases and J by 5 bases, and 13 bases separated the two germline ends. This CDR3 is CAISEGLGLNNEQFF. The CDR3 nucleotides read TGTGCCATCAGTGAGGGTCTAGGACTGAACAATGAGCAGTTCTTC.

V and J are TRBV2 and TRBJ2-3, with 8 positions matching TRBD2. CDR3 length: 17 residues. Germline loops: CDR1 SNHLY, CDR2 FYNNEI. The trim removed 2 bases at V and 0 bases at J, leaving 7 bases unmatched. CDR3 loop: CASSEPLAGASTDTQYF. In DNA, the CDR3 is TGTGCCAGCAGTGAACCTCTAGCGGGCGCTAGCACAGATACGCAGTATTTT.

The V and J genes are TRBV7-8 and TRBJ2-3, with no clear D. This CDR3 has 15 amino acids. Germline loops: CDR1 SGHVS, CDR2 FQNEAQ. Between the trimmed V and J ends, which lost 5 bases and 2 bases, there was a span of 14 bases. The CDR3 sequence is CASSLEWVNTDTQYF. CDR3 DNA sequence: TGTGCCAGCAGCCTGGAGTGGGTGAACACAGATACGCAGTATTTT.

J is TRBJ2-1 and V is TRBV11-1; D may be TRBD2 (5 bases). The CDR3 contains 13 residues. With 0 bases removed from V and 10 bases from J, the gap between germline ends came to 10 bases. Germline V gene lookup returns CDR1 SGHAT and CDR2 FQDESV (reference sequence). The CDR3 coding sequence is TGTGCCAGCAGCTTAGCGGGTCAGCGGGAGCAGTTCTTC. This translates into CASSLAGQREQFF.

The V and J genes are TRBV4-3 and TRBJ2-7; 11 nucleotides align to TRBD2. This CDR3 contains 15 residues. V lost 1 base, J lost 7 bases, and 6 bases stayed unmatched. Per the germline V gene, CDR1 is LGHNA and CDR2 is YSLEER. CDR3 amino acids: CASSQATSGTMEQYF. The CDR3 nucleotides read TGCGCCAGCAGCCAAGCGACTAGCGGGACGATGGAGCAGTACTTC.

The chain carries TRBV14 and TRBJ2-1; 8 bases align to TRBD1. The CDR3 runs to 16 residues. V was pared by 2 bases and J by 1 base, with 4 bases of the junction left unmatched. Germline V gene data show CDR1 as SGHDN and CDR2 as FVKESK. CDR3 residues: CASSQPGTGSYNEQFF. CDR3 coding DNA: TGTGCCAGCAGCCAACCCGGGACAGGTTCCTACAATGAGCAGTTCTTC.

This chain connects TRBV5-6 to TRBJ2-1; 9 bases agree with TRBD1. J gave up 9 bases and V 0 bases, and 7 bases lay outside the gene matches. This CDR3 comprises 15 residues. CDR1 and CDR2 from the germline V gene are SGHDT and YYEEEE. CDR3 residues: CASSLGNRGRVEQFF. CDR3 nucleotides: TGTGCCAGCAGCTTGGGGAACAGGGGGCGTGTTGAGCAGTTCTTC.

The chain joins TRBV7-9 to TRBJ1-2; D gene ambiguous. The CDR3 extends over 14 amino acids. V lost 3 bases, J lost 4 bases, and 12 bases lay in between. Per the germline V gene, CDR1 is SEHNR and CDR2 is FQNEAQ (reference sequence). As DNA, the CDR3 is TGTGCCAGCAGCTTCCCAGGCCCGTCCTATGGCTACACCTTC. Amino acids: CASSFPGPSYGYTF.

V gene TRBV28 combines with J gene TRBJ1-5; 8 nucleotides align to TRBD1. CDR3 length: 13 amino acids. With V trimmed by 5 bases and J by 6 bases, 3 bases remained unmatched. Germline lookup yields CDR1 MDHEN and CDR2 SYDVKM. The CDR3 is CASSQGAGQPQHF. The DNA of the CDR3 is TGTGCCAGCAGTCAGGGGGCAGGTCAGCCCCAGCATTTT.

The chain has TRBV6-6 and TRBJ2-2; 7 bases agree with TRBD2. Trimming removed 6 bases from V and 7 bases from J; junction bases left unmatched: 8. The CDR3 is made up of 14 amino acids. Germline V lookup: CDR1 MNHNY, CDR2 SVGAGI (reference sequence). The CDR3 coding sequence is TGTGCCAGCAGCCCCGGGGGAGGGGACGGGGAGCTGTTTTTT. It yields the protein CASSPGGGDGELFF.

The chain joins TRBV10-3 to TRBJ2-1; TRBD1 matches at 7 bases. Germline CDR1 and CDR2: ENHRY and SYGVKD. The length of the CDR3 is 12 residues. The V segment lost 10 bases and the J segment 4 bases; nucleotides outside the gene matches: 4. CDR3 nucleotide sequence: TGTGCCACCTTGGACAGGTACAATGAGCAGTTCTTC. It yields the protein CATLDRYNEQFF.

V and J are TRBV2 and TRBJ2-3; 11 bases match TRBD2. Germline CDR1 and CDR2: SNHLY and FYNNEI. V lost 3 bases to trimming and J lost 0 bases; unmatched junction nucleotides: 5. The CDR3 spans 17 residues. CDR3 residues: CASSDGASGGSTDTQYF. As DNA, the CDR3 is TGTGCCAGCAGTGATGGGGCTAGCGGGGGGAGCACAGATACGCAGTATTTT.